Reported below is one TCR beta chain. The protocol was immunoSEQ multiplex PCR, while the TCRdb copy is restricted to in-frame clones and leaves out a portion. The repertoire consists of about 68,000 clones, with more than 75% occurring once and the leading ten covering approximately 2.9%. This sample stems from a study of lymphopenia after photon versus proton radiotherapy. Germline V gene sequence: CDR1 SGHTA, CDR2 FQGNSA. The CDR3 is 18 residues long. V lost 1 base, J lost 6 bases, and 14 bases stayed unmatched. The chain is built from TRBV7-2 and TRBJ2-3, with TRBD1 identical over 9 bases. This specimen was peripheral blood, taken from a patient treated with photon-based radiotherapy. This receptor was taken from a woman between 65 and 79 years old with pancreatic cancer. The DNA of the CDR3 is TGTGCCAGCAGCTTAGAGGGCTCCGGGACAGGGTTCCTGGATACGCAGTATTTT. Its protein is CASSLEGSGTGFLDTQYF.